The sequence of this T cell receptor (beta chain) was determined in a study of Ad26.COV2.S vaccination and SARS-CoV-2 variants (dated by TCRdb to 2020 to 2022). Notes on the research overall: Donors in the vaccine arm were drawn from COV1001, a phase I-IIa trial of Ad26.COV2.S in healthy adults that was multicentre, randomized, double-blind and placebo-controlled. Dosing of Ad26.COV2.S was intramuscular, at either 5x10^10 or 1x10^11 viral particles, delivered as one shot or as two shots spaced 56 days apart. TCRbeta repertoire sequencing was used to assess the specificity and breadth of SARS-CoV-2-reactive T cell receptors after Ad26.COV2.S vaccination. The TCR-sequenced set comprised approximately 32 samples: around 20 Ad26.COV2.S vaccine recipients, 5 placebo recipients and 8 SARS-CoV-2 convalescent individuals. Participants in the trial were split at random into five groups of five each, receiving low-dose or high-dose Ad26.COV2.S once or twice, or else placebo on both occasions. Investigators did not know the trial group allocation while performing experiments and assessing outcomes.

This clone occurred once. It has no known antigen specificity. Base qualities are missing; no much larger clone stands one base away. Germline trimming: 7 bases from V, 2 bases from J; junction bases outside gene matches: 10. Its CDR3 holds 16 amino acids, cysteine through phenylalanine. Just CDR3 DNA is preserved here, 48 bases in frame from base 1. The germline V gene encodes CDR1 LGHDT and CDR2 YNNKEL (reference sequence). The immunoSEQ Assay was the method used to sequence TCRbeta CDR3 regions. After extraction, genomic DNA underwent amplification by bias-controlled multiplex PCR, followed by high-throughput sequencing. Per the authors' processing: Collapsing and filtering of sequences were performed to quantify the absolute abundance of each unique TCRbeta CDR3 region. Usable DNA was measured by amplifying reference genes present in all nucleated cells, and TCRbeta template counts were normalized to that usable DNA to estimate T cell fraction. Repertoire TCRs were annotated as SARS-CoV-2-specific when V gene, CDR3 amino acid sequence and J gene were exactly matched to a known reactive TCR set. The reference SARS-CoV-2 TCR set was derived from MIRA and filtered for enrichment in COVID-19-positive ImmuneCODE repertoires, a step that removed public or cross-reactive TCRs. Based on the MIRA antigens, annotated TCRs were further analysed at the level of specific ORF or position within ORF. Breadth was defined as the number of annotated unique rearrangements divided by the total number of unique productive rearrangements, and depth was defined as the summed frequency of the annotated unique rearrangements. Two-sided Wilcoxon rank-sum tests were applied when comparing TCR breadth between groups. What TCRdb holds here is the immuneACCESS table cut down to in-frame rearrangements. Part of the clones is not present; checked against another copy, under half of the missing clones reflect an unresolved V gene, and the others are unexplained. D and trimming were read from the DNA, whereas the V and J calls and clone size are those reported in that table. Here the sample has 350,000 to 550,000 clones; 85% to 90% occur a single time. Jointly, the top ten make up roughly 2.5% of the sample.

The treatment or condition label, as the study defines it: roughly 19 received Ad26.COV2.S at low or high dose, single or two shots; 5 received placebo; per-sample allocation not given. Repertoires of vaccine and placebo recipients were sequenced from samples collected on day 63 after the first injection. Between 29 July and 7 August 2020, Cohort 1b enrolled around 25 adults aged 18-55 years at one site in Boston, USA. Ad26.COV2.S was a replication-incompetent adenovirus type 26 vector expressing a prefusion-stabilized SARS-CoV-2 spike protein from the original Wuhan strain. General conclusions and limits of the study: After vaccination, spike-specific CD8+ and CD4+ T cell responses were reported to show substantial breadth. The authors noted that the TCR breadth and depth analyses may have underestimated total T cell responses. Vaccine and placebo recipients had similar non-spike TCR breadth, a finding consistent with the vaccine containing only spike. Compared with placebo recipients, Ad26.COV2.S recipients showed higher spike-specific TCR breadth (P = 0.0014). Comparing responses between vaccine doses or regimens was not something the study was powered to do.

The sequencing used peripheral blood, collected in a trial of Ad26.COV2.S vaccine versus placebo. Recombination connected TRBV3-1 (or the pseudogene TRBV3-2) to TRBJ2-5, and TRBD2 matches 10 of the central bases. This TCR was recovered from a person between 18 and 60 years old who received the Ad26.COV2.S COVID-19 vaccine or a placebo. The DNA reads TGTGCCAGCACCGCCACTAGCGGGGCGCGACAAGAGACCCAGTACTTC. The encoded protein is CASTATSGARQETQYF.